A single TCR beta chain is shown here with its context. Its antigen is undetermined. Sequencing used immunoSEQ multiplex PCR; TCRdb keeps in-frame clones, though not all of them. This table holds a few million clones, roughly 92% found once. This sample was taken from a study of shared clonotypes between healthy human individuals. Findings of the study overall: Clonotype sharing among the donors was expected to vary with sequencing depth. The four-donor shared clonotypes exceeded non-shared clonotypes in generation probability, with non-shared ones scoring lower. Shared across a handful of donors were around 5% of the naive CD4 clonotypes. A generally larger estimated richness was seen in naive subsets than in memory subsets.

Germline values: CDR1 SGHRS, CDR2 YFSETQ. The CDR3 is 15 residues long. Deletions cut 0 bases from V and 4 bases from J, with 14 bases between. The specimen sequenced was naive CD4+ T cells from PBMCs. The subset: CD45RA+ positively selected. This receptor was identified in a man younger than 35 in good health. Some clones in this sample may be carry-over from other donors' samples. The chain carries TRBV5-1 and TRBJ2-7; tentatively, D is TRBD1 (5 bases). Here the CDR3 reads CASSLVHPPGYEQYF. CDR3 coding DNA: TGCGCCAGCAGCTTGGTCCATCCGCCAGGGTACGAGCAGTACTTC.